The 25 T cell receptor beta chains given below trace back to one sample, sequenced in a study of control samples from healthy donors and cancer patients. The repertoire was sequenced with immunoSEQ multiplex PCR; TCRdb's copy has only in-frame clones and lacks some. The sample includes 95,000 to 150,000 clones, 91% of them seen just once. Material for sequencing was blood. Receptor source: a woman aged 18-35 years in good health.

The J gene is TRBJ2-5, the V gene TRBV7-9; 7 bases match TRBD2. The CDR3 sequence is 11 residues long. Germline V gene lookup returns CDR1 SEHNR and CDR2 FQNEAQ (reference sequence). The CDR3 DNA reads TGTGCGGGGGAGGGCCGAGAGACCCAGTACTTC. It is translated as CAGEGRETQYF.

This sequence joins TRBV28 and TRBJ2-7, with 8 bases fitting TRBD2. This CDR3 contains 14 residues. Germline-derived CDR1 and CDR2 are MDHEN and SYDVKM. J lost 5 bases, V lost 5 bases, and 8 bases had no gene match. The CDR3, as DNA: TGTGCCAGCAGTCCCGGGGGGGTGGCCCACGAGCAGTACTTC. This codes for CASSPGGVAHEQYF.

The rearrangement uses TRBV2 and TRBJ2-7; the D gene is possibly TRBD2 (5 bases). Germline loops: CDR1 SNHLY, CDR2 FYNNEI. The V end lost 1 base, the J end lost 0 bases, and 7 bases lay between the germline ends. This CDR3 is 14 amino acids long. Here the CDR3 reads CASSEDGSSYEQYF. The CDR3 DNA reads TGTGCCAGCAGTGAAGATGGGAGCTCCTACGAGCAGTACTTC.

CDR3 DNA: TGTGCCAGCAGCGCCCGAAGCAAAGCGAACACCGGGGAGCTGTTTTTT. Encoded protein: CASSARSKANTGELFF. V gene TRBV9 combines with J gene TRBJ2-2; no reliable D call. The V gene lost 3 bases and the J gene lost 0 bases, with 12 bases spanning the gap. Germline V lookup: CDR1 SGDLS, CDR2 YYNGEE. The CDR3 length is 16 residues.

V gene TRBV2 combines with J gene TRBJ2-7; D ambiguous. There are 13 residues in the CDR3. V dropped 7 bases and J dropped 1 base, with 11 bases sitting between them. Germline CDR1 reads SNHLY; CDR2 reads FYNNEI. The CDR3 nucleotides are TGTGCCAGCATTGGTAGGTGGTCCTACGAGCAGTACTTC. Protein product: CASIGRWSYEQYF.

V usage is TRBV5-6 and J usage is TRBJ2-2; 7 bases match TRBD2. The V segment lost 2 bases and the J segment 4 bases; nucleotides outside the gene matches: 8. The CDR3 has 16 residues. Germline CDR1 SGHDT, CDR2 YYEEEE. The CDR3 DNA reads as TGTGCCAGCAGCTTTCGCACAGCGGGGTTCACCGGGGAGCTGTTTTTT. Its translation: CASSFRTAGFTGELFF.

This clone was seen once. The CDR3 region is CASSLGTRQLNEKLFF. The CDR3 DNA reads as TGCGCCAGCAGCTTGGGCACGAGACAGCTTAATGAAAAACTGTTTTTT. The chain employs TRBV5-1 and TRBJ1-4, with D maybe TRBD1 (5 bases). CDR1 and CDR2 from the germline V gene are SGHRS and YFSETQ. The CDR3 extends over 16 amino acids. V lost 0 bases to trimming and J lost 4 bases, with 13 bases between them.

The V and J genes are TRBV28 and TRBJ2-6, with D unclear. The CDR3 is made up of 16 amino acids. Germline loops: CDR1 MDHEN, CDR2 SYDVKM. V was pared by 6 bases and J by 4 bases, with 16 bases between. For the CDR3, the DNA is TGTGCCAGCAGCCCCTACTCTCTCGTAGGGGCCAACGTCCTGACTTTC. It specifies CASSPYSLVGANVLTF.

The chain links TRBV7-2 to TRBJ2-7; TRBD1 aligns across 9 bases. The trim removed 1 base at V and 1 base at J, leaving 2 bases unmatched. Germline CDR1 and CDR2: SGHTA and FQGNSA. This CDR3 comprises 15 residues. CDR3 coding DNA: TGTGCCAGCAGCTTAGTCGGGACAGGGTCCTACGAGCAGTACTTC. Its translation is CASSLVGTGSYEQYF.

The genes are TRBV5-1 and TRBJ2-5; D is possibly TRBD2 (6 bases). The V end was cut by 0 bases, the J end by 2 bases, with 11 bases between. The CDR3 is 15 amino acids. Germline CDR1 SGHRS, CDR2 YFSETQ. CDR3 in DNA: TGCGCCAGCAGCTTGGGCCCGGGAGATCAAGAGACCCAGTACTTC. It encodes CASSLGPGDQETQYF.

The genes are TRBV7-2 and TRBJ2-7; D is ambiguous. Between the trimmed V and J ends, which lost 5 bases and 3 bases, there was a span of 11 bases. The CDR3 runs 13 residues. Germline lookup yields CDR1 SGHTA and CDR2 FQGNSA. The CDR3 coding sequence is TGTGCCAGCAGCAGTAGCTGGGGCTACGAGCAGTACTTC. Translated: CASSSSWGYEQYF.

This chain uses TRBV5-1 with TRBJ2-7; 7 bases are shared with TRBD2. V dropped 3 bases and J dropped 7; count of bases not matched to a gene: 10. CDR1 and CDR2 (germline): SGHRS, YFSETQ. This CDR3 has 14 residues. The CDR3 DNA sequence: TGCGCCAGCAGCTGGGGGGGAGGGCCTAAGGAGCAGTACTTC. This codes for CASSWGGGPKEQYF.

The gene calls are TRBV7-9 and TRBJ2-3; maybe TRBD1 (6 bases). The CDR3 covers 16 residues. The V and J ends lost 0 bases and 2 bases respectively, with 12 bases between them. The germline CDR1 and CDR2 sequences are SEHNR and FQNEAQ (reference sequence). The chain's CDR3 is CASSLAGQTYTDTQYF. The CDR3 coding sequence is TGTGCCAGCAGCTTAGCCGGACAGACCTACACAGATACGCAGTATTTT.

The gene calls are TRBV7-8 and TRBJ2-1; D remains ambiguous. The CDR3 covers 18 residues. Between the trimmed V and J ends, which lost 1 base and 0 bases, there was a span of 16 bases. Germline V gives CDR1 SGHVS, CDR2 FQNEAQ. CDR3 coding DNA: TGTGCCAGCAGCTTAGTCGTCGGTGGTGATAGCTCCTACAATGAGCAGTTCTTC. Translated: CASSLVVGGDSSYNEQFF.

V usage is TRBV6-7 and J usage is TRBJ1-2; no definite D call. TRBV6-7 is noted as an ORF with a role that remains uncertain. The CDR3 extends over 12 amino acids. Deletions cut 1 base from V and 4 bases from J, with 4 bases between. CDR3 protein: CASSYYFYGYTF. The DNA for the CDR3 is TGTGCCAGCAGTTACTACTTCTATGGCTACACCTTC.

This clone was seen a few times. V usage is TRBV30 and J usage is TRBJ1-1; D unclear. The CDR3 loop spans 17 amino acids. In germline, CDR1 is GTSNPN, CDR2 SVGIG (reference sequence). Deletions cut 0 bases from V and 3 bases from J, with 20 bases between. The CDR3 sequence is CAWSVPGESRSYTEAFF. In DNA, the CDR3 is TGTGCCTGGAGTGTCCCCGGGGAATCCAGGAGTTACACTGAAGCTTTCTTT.

The rearrangement joins TRBV30 to TRBJ2-1; 10 bases match TRBD2. V shed 0 bases and J 9 bases; nucleotides not matched to a gene: 8. There are 15 residues in the CDR3. Germline V gene sequence: CDR1 GTSNPN, CDR2 SVGIG (reference sequence). The CDR3 loop reads CAWSVGAGGQSEQFF. CDR3 in DNA: TGTGCCTGGAGTGTAGGAGCGGGGGGGCAATCTGAGCAGTTCTTC.

The chain joins TRBV30 to TRBJ1-5, with 8 bases aligning to TRBD1. Germline loops: CDR1 GTSNPN, CDR2 SVGIG (reference sequence). V gave up 2 bases and J gave up 5 bases; unmatched junction bases: 8. This CDR3 comprises 15 residues. The CDR3 DNA reads TGTGCCTGGAGTCTTGGAACAGGGGGGTATCAGCCCCAGCATTTT. It is translated as CAWSLGTGGYQPQHF.

In nucleotides, the CDR3 is TGTGCCAGCTCACCCGGGACAGGGCCCAACACCGGGGAGCTGTTTTTT. Protein product: CASSPGTGPNTGELFF. The chain has TRBV18 and TRBJ2-2, with 9 positions matching TRBD1. Unmatched junction bases numbered 4, after V lost 3 bases and J lost 2 bases. CDR1 is KGHSH and CDR2 is LQKENI in the germline V gene. The CDR3 spans 16 residues.

CDR3 residues: CASSLTLQGLGQYEQYF. CDR3 nucleotide sequence: TGTGCCAGCAGCTTGACCCTCCAGGGATTAGGGCAGTACGAGCAGTACTTC. The chain combines TRBV5-4 with TRBJ2-7; D possibly corresponds to TRBD1 (5 bases). CDR1 and CDR2 from the germline V gene are SGHNT and YYREEE (reference sequence). The CDR3 extends over 17 amino acids. With 1 base removed from V and 4 bases from J, the gap between germline ends came to 21 bases.

J is TRBJ2-3 and V is TRBV6-5; 14 bases line up with TRBD2. Germline CDR1 reads MNHEY; CDR2 reads SVGAGI. With V trimmed by 2 bases and J by 11 bases, 6 bases remained unmatched. This CDR3 contains 15 residues. In DNA form, the CDR3 reads TGTGCCAGCAGTTACGAGACTAGCGGGGGGGCAAGGCAGTATTTT. This sequence encodes CASSYETSGGARQYF.

The rearrangement joins TRBV7-9 to TRBJ2-5, with D possibly being TRBD2 (6 bases). This CDR3 region has 14 residues. The ends were cut back, 4 bases at V and 0 bases at J, with 9 bases in the middle. CDR1 SEHNR and CDR2 FQNEAQ come from the germline V gene (reference sequence). CDR3 in DNA: TGTGCCAGCAGCTCGACTAGTTACCAAGAGACCCAGTACTTC. Translated, it gives CASSSTSYQETQYF.

The J gene is TRBJ1-5, the V gene TRBV27, with D perhaps TRBD1 (5 bases). V shed 8 bases and J shed 7 bases, with 12 bases lying between them. CDR1 is MNHEY, CDR2 SMNVEV, per germline (reference sequence). The CDR3 length is 12 residues. This CDR3 is CASRGVGQPQHF. Here the CDR3 DNA reads TGTGCCAGCCGGGGCGTTGGGCAGCCCCAGCATTTT.

The V and J genes are TRBV3-1 (or the pseudogene TRBV3-2) and TRBJ2-1; 8 bases fit TRBD2. The CDR3 is made up of 16 amino acids. V shed 4 bases and J 0 bases; nucleotides not matched to a gene: 5. CDR1 and CDR2 from the germline V gene are LGHDT and YNNKEL (reference sequence). The CDR3 is CASSLSGTSSYNEQFF. The CDR3 bases are TGTGCCAGCAGCCTCTCCGGGACTAGCTCCTACAATGAGCAGTTCTTC.

In the case of this clone: Other DNA sequences within the sample encode an identical CDR3. This chain joins TRBV3-1 (or the pseudogene TRBV3-2) and TRBJ2-1, with unresolved D. The length of the CDR3 is 11 residues. Germline V gives CDR1 LGHDT, CDR2 YNNKEL (reference sequence). The V end lost 1 base, the J end lost 7 bases, and 2 bases lay between the germline ends. The CDR3 is CASSQANEQFF. For the CDR3, the DNA is TGTGCCAGCAGCCAAGCTAATGAGCAGTTCTTC.